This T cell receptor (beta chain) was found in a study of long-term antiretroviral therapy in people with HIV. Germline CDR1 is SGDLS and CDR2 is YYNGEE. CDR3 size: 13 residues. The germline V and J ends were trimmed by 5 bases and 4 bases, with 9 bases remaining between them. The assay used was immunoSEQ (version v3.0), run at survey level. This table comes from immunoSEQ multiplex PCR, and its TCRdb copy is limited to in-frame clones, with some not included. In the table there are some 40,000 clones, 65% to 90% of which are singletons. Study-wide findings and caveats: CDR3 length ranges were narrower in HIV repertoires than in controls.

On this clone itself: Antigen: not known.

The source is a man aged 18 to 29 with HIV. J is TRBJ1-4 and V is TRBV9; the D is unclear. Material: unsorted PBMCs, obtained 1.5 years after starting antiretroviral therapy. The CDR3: CASRAGLNEKLFF. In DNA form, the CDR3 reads TGTGCCAGCAGGGCCGGACTTAATGAAAAACTGTTTTTT.